Following are 24 T cell receptor beta chains from one sample sequenced in a study of monozygotic twins with inflammatory bowel disease. For each CDR3 protein, TCRdb gives one entry from its re-call of the 5' RACE reads, without DNA. The sample table sets out about 150,000 distinct CDR3 sequences. The source material was blood. These receptors all come from a human donor with ulcerative colitis or Crohn's disease, or a healthy co-twin of an affected twin (not recorded which).

The V gene is TRBV5-1, the J gene TRBJ2-1; the TRBD2 assignment by TCRdb is unverifiable without DNA. The CDR3 has 15 amino acids. Germline lookup yields CDR1 SGHRS and CDR2 YFSETQ. This chain's CDR3 is CASSGPGLAVYEQFF. Full variable domain (outside the CDR3, taken from reference TRBV5-1 and TRBJ2-1): KAGVTQTPRYLIKTRGQQVTLSCSPISGHRSVSWYQQTPGQGLQFLFEYFSETQRNKGNFPGRFSGRQFSNSRSEMNVSTLELGDSALYLCASSGPGLAVYEQFFGPGTRLTVL.

CDR3 loop: CASSQSVLAGEQYF. The V and J genes are TRBV5-5 and TRBJ2-7; TCRdb names TRBD2, which stays unverified in the absence of DNA. This CDR3 contains 14 residues. Germline CDR1 reads SGHKS; CDR2 reads YYEKEE (reference sequence).

The chain links TRBV5-1 to TRBJ2-1; TCRdb's assignment of TRBD2 cannot be checked, as there is no DNA. CDR1 is SGHRS, CDR2 YFSETQ, per germline. This CDR3 contains 16 residues. The CDR3 sequence: CASSWGLAGGYNEQFF.

Measured by frequency, this clonotype is medium-sized. The chain couples TRBV5-1 to TRBJ2-1. The CDR3 extends over 13 amino acids. Germline CDR1 is SGHRS and CDR2 is YFSETQ. The CDR3: CASSLVLIDEQFF.

J is TRBJ2-7 and V is TRBV20-1; the TRBD2 assignment by TCRdb is unverifiable without DNA. The CDR3 has 16 residues. From germline, CDR1 is DFQATT and CDR2 SNEGSKA (reference sequence). The CDR3: CSAPGASGAVPYEQYF.

The chain uses TRBV12-3 or TRBV12-4 and TRBJ1-2; TCRdb's D call, TRBD1, is unchecked because there is no DNA. The CDR3 sequence is 13 residues long. Here the CDR3 reads CASSPHSNYGYTF.

The chain employs TRBV10-3 and TRBJ1-3; the D call from TCRdb, TRBD1, cannot be confirmed without DNA. Per germline, CDR1 ENHRY and CDR2 SYGVKD. CDR3 length equals 16 residues. CDR3 amino acids: CAISEDREKAGNTIYF.

The chain carries TRBV2 and TRBJ2-2; the D gene TCRdb calls, TRBD2, cannot be checked with no DNA. The CDR3 runs to 16 residues. CDR1 SNHLY and CDR2 FYNNEI come from the germline V gene. CDR3 region: CASSEPDRSEAGELFF.

The chain joins TRBV12-3 or TRBV12-4 to TRBJ1-2. This CDR3 is 14 amino acids long. CDR3 sequence: CASSLRAVEGGYTF.

The J gene is TRBJ1-2, the V gene TRBV20-1; no DNA is available, so the TRBD1 call from TCRdb remains unchecked. The CDR3 runs 12 residues. Germline lookup yields CDR1 DFQATT and CDR2 SNEGSKA (reference sequence). The CDR3 reads CSAHRINYGYTF.

The genes are TRBV5-1 and TRBJ2-5; no DNA is available, so the TRBD1 call from TCRdb remains unchecked. Germline-derived CDR1 and CDR2 are SGHRS and YFSETQ. This CDR3 is 17 amino acids long. CDR3 amino acids: CASSLAIGDQIRATQYF. The variable domain in full, completed from reference TRBV5-1 and TRBJ2-5, reads KAGVTQTPRYLIKTRGQQVTLSCSPISGHRSVSWYQQTPGQGLQFLFEYFSETQRNKGNFPGRFSGRQFSNSRSEMNVSTLELGDSALYLCASSLAIGDQIRATQYFGPGTRLLVL.

This sequence joins TRBV29-1 and TRBJ1-2; the D gene TCRdb calls, TRBD1, cannot be checked with no DNA. CDR1 SQVTM and CDR2 ANQGSEA come from the germline V gene. CDR3 length: 11 amino acids. The CDR3 is CSVVQDRGYTF.

The rearrangement links TRBV7-2 to TRBJ1-5; TCRdb picks TRBD1, but there is no DNA to check that call. Germline V gene sequence: CDR1 SGHTA, CDR2 FQGNSA. CDR3 length: 14 residues. CDR3 loop: CASSYTGGYQPQHF.

This chain links TRBV15 with TRBJ1-1. Germline V gene data show CDR1 as LNHNV and CDR2 as YYDKDF (reference sequence). The CDR3 totals 15 residues. This CDR3 reads CATSSPAVSLSEAFF.

The genes are TRBV4-2 and TRBJ2-2; TCRdb lists TRBD2, though no DNA is available to test this call. The germline gives CDR1 LGHNA, CDR2 YNFKEQ. CDR3 size: 16 residues. CDR3 sequence: CASSQDPSGNTGELFF.

The chain couples TRBV7-3 to TRBJ2-1. The length of the CDR3 is 13 residues. CDR1 is SGHTA and CDR2 is FQGTGA in the germline V gene. This CDR3 is CASSLGGVSEQFF. Using reference TRBV7-3 and TRBJ2-1 for the parts outside the CDR3, the full variable domain is GAGVSQTPSNKVTEKGKYVELRCDPISGHTALYWYRQSLGQGPEFLIYFQGTGAADDSGLPNDRFFAVRPEGSVSTLKIQRTERGDSAVYLCASSLGGVSEQFFGPGTRLTVL.

V gene TRBV27 combines with J gene TRBJ1-2. Germline V gives CDR1 MNHEY, CDR2 SMNVEV (reference sequence). The CDR3 contains 15 residues. The CDR3 reads CASSPRTETNYGYTF.

CDR3 in amino acids: CSVPGRGNQPQHF. The chain recombines TRBV20-1 with TRBJ1-5; lacking DNA, the TRBD1 call made by TCRdb goes unchecked. This CDR3 has 13 amino acids. Germline V CDR1 and CDR2: DFQATT, SNEGSKA (reference sequence).

This chain uses TRBV9 with TRBJ1-1; the TRBD1 assignment by TCRdb is unverifiable without DNA. Germline V gene lookup returns CDR1 SGDLS and CDR2 YYNGEE. The CDR3 spans 11 residues. This CDR3 is CASSTGTEAFF.

The CDR3 loop reads CSVDRAAIMNTEAFF. This chain links TRBV29-1 with TRBJ1-1. This CDR3 is built from 15 residues. Germline V gives CDR1 SQVTM, CDR2 ANQGSEA.

This chain joins TRBV6-5 and TRBJ2-7; TCRdb calls TRBD2, which cannot be checked without DNA. From germline, CDR1 is MNHEY and CDR2 SVGAGI. The CDR3 covers 17 residues. The chain's CDR3 is CASSSTNSGRKIYEQYF.

V is TRBV27 and J is TRBJ1-5; checking the TCRdb D call of TRBD1 is not possible without DNA. The CDR3 runs to 17 residues. Germline V gene sequence: CDR1 MNHEY, CDR2 SMNVEV (reference sequence). CDR3 residues: CASSTWTGLGFNQPQHF.

This chain links TRBV28 with TRBJ2-1; TCRdb designates TRBD1, a call that cannot be tested without DNA. CDR1 is MDHEN, CDR2 SYDVKM, per germline. This CDR3 spans 15 amino acids. The CDR3 here is CASILGGLSYNEQFF.

The chain is built from TRBV20-1 and TRBJ1-4. This CDR3 comprises 14 residues. CDR1 and CDR2 (germline): DFQATT, SNEGSKA (reference sequence). The CDR3 sequence: CSAILEATNEKLFF.